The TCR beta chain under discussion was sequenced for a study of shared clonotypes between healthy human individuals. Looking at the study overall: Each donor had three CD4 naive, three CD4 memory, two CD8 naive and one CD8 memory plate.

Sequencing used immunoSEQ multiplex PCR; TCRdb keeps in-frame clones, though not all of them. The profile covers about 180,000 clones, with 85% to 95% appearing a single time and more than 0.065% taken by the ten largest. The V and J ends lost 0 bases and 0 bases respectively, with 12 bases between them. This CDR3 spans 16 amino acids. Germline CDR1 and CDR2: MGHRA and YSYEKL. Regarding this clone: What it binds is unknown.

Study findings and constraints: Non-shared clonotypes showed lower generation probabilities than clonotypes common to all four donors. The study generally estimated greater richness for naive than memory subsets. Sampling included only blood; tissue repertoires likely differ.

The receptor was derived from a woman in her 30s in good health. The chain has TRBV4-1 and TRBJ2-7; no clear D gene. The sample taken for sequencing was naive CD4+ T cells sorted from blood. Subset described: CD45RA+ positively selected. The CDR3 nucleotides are TGCGCCAGCAGCCAAGATCGCTTACTCAACTCCTACGAGCAGTACTTC. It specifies CASSQDRLLNSYEQYF.